What follows are 5 T cell receptor beta chains derived from one specimen sequenced in a study of cytomegalovirus exposure and HLA in healthy donors. With 60 Vbeta and 13 Jbeta primers, the PCR was carried out. Profiling relied on immunoSEQ multiplex PCR, and the TCRdb table lists in-frame clones only, not all of them. Here the sample spans about 130,000 clones, 83% being singletons. The sequenced sample was PBMCs. Receptors originate from a girl aged 2 to 10 in good health and CMV-seronegative.

J is TRBJ2-1 and V is TRBV5-4; 16 bases are a match to TRBD2. This CDR3 contains 18 residues. V shed 4 bases and J 6 bases; nucleotides not matched to a gene: 10. Germline V gives CDR1 SGHNT, CDR2 YYREEE (reference sequence). CDR3 DNA sequence: TGTGCCAGCAGCCCGGGACTAGCGGGAGGGGCGGGAGGCAATGAGCAGTTCTTC. The encoded protein is CASSPGLAGGAGGNEQFF.

The chain has TRBV5-1 and TRBJ2-7; 7 bases agree with TRBD2. In germline, CDR1 is SGHRS, CDR2 YFSETQ. Losses at the gene ends were 4 bases for V and 5 bases for J; bases not matched to a gene: 9. The CDR3 is 14 amino acids. Here the CDR3 reads CASSAIVGGDEQYF. The CDR3 DNA reads TGCGCCAGCAGCGCAATCGTGGGAGGGGACGAGCAGTACTTC.

V gene TRBV6-1 combines with J gene TRBJ2-7; D might be TRBD1 (6 bases). The V end lost 3 bases, the J end lost 0 bases, and 12 bases lay between the germline ends. This CDR3 contains 15 residues. Germline V gives CDR1 MNHNS, CDR2 SASEGT. DNA for the CDR3: TGTGCCAGCAGTGAGGGGACAATGAGCTCCTACGAGCAGTACTTC. Translating gives CASSEGTMSSYEQYF.

This chain joins TRBV2 and TRBJ2-7, with 9 bases matching TRBD1. Trimming cost V 2 bases and J 3 bases; bases outside gene matches: 8. The germline gives CDR1 SNHLY, CDR2 FYNNEI. CDR3 length: 16 amino acids. This CDR3 reads CASSETTRTGVYEQYF. CDR3 DNA sequence: TGTGCCAGCAGTGAAACAACAAGGACAGGGGTCTACGAGCAGTACTTC.

The chain links TRBV28 to TRBJ1-5, with 7 positions matching TRBD1. Looked up from germline, CDR1 is MDHEN and CDR2 is SYDVKM. CDR3 length: 15 residues. V was pared by 6 bases and J by 6 bases, with 11 bases of the junction left unmatched. CDR3 coding DNA: TGTGCCAGCAGGACGACAGGGTTTATCGGTCAGCCCCAGCATTTT. Its translation is CASRTTGFIGQPQHF. The whole variable domain, remainder taken from reference TRBV28 and TRBJ1-5, is DVKVTQSSRYLVKRTGEKVFLECVQDMDHENMFWYRQDPGLGLRLIYFSYDVKMKEKGDIPEGYSVSREKKERFSLILESASTNQTSMYLCASRTTGFIGQPQHFGDGTRLSIL.